This T cell receptor (beta chain) was identified during a study of OX40 agonist ivuxolimab in advanced cancers. For the wider study: Ivuxolimab was an agonistic, fully human IgG2 monoclonal antibody directed against OX40 (CD134), a costimulatory receptor. The paper covers the monotherapy dose-escalation part of the phase I ivuxolimab trial, which included N of about 50 patients. Among the roughly 52 dose-escalation patients, about 19 had hepatocellular carcinoma, roughly 15 melanoma, 9 renal cell carcinoma and 9 head and neck cancer. A male proportion of approximately 83% and a mean age of approximately 61 years, ranging from 23 to 79, were recorded for the dose-escalation cohort. Patients were allowed to have had prior anti-PD-1, anti-PD-L1 or anti-CTLA-4 therapy, and around 41% of the dose-escalation patients had previously received checkpoint inhibitors. Partial responses occurred in three dose-escalation patients: two with cutaneous melanoma and one with hepatocellular carcinoma. Intravenous ivuxolimab was administered to patients every 2 weeks at six dose levels: 0.01, 0.1, 0.3, 1.5, 3 and 10 mg/kg. The purpose of peripheral TCRbeta sequencing was to test whether ivuxolimab changed TCR sequence diversity and led to clonal T-cell expansion. General findings and caveats noted by the study authors: In the 0.1-3.0 mg/kg groups, partial responders had among the lowest normalized peripheral clonal expansion, particularly in CD8+ T cells. After ivuxolimab, CD8+ T cells had more expanded clones than CD4+ T cells on average. Low levels of normalized T-cell clonal expansion were also seen in some patients who did not respond. The antigen specificity of the peripheral T cells that underwent clonal expansion was not determined. At doses of 0.1 to 3.0 mg/kg, clonal expansion of both CD4+ and CD8+ blood T cells was observed from baseline to week 6.

Here V drops 6 bases and J drops 7 bases, and the junction holds 9 bases not matched to any gene. The CDR3 holds 15 amino acids from the cysteine to the phenylalanine. The DNA shown is the 45-base CDR3, in frame from base 1. The germline V gene encodes CDR1 SEHNR and CDR2 FQNEAQ (reference sequence). To sequence the TCRbeta CDR3 region, genomic DNA was isolated from the sorted cells. TCRbeta CDR3 regions were sequenced using the immunoSEQ Assay. The table comes from immuneACCESS by way of TCRdb, which keeps in-frame sequences with V and J called. Part of the clones is missing from these tables; in studies checked, under half for an unresolved V gene and the rest for unknown reasons. The sample has 80,000 to 100,000 clones on record, less than 90% of them singletons. Together, the top ten hold less than 6.5% of the sample. The trial excluded patients who had a history of autoimmune disease or who were on systemic immunosuppression. Peripheral blood for TCR sequencing was collected from all dose cohorts at baseline, on cycle 4 day 1, and on cycle 7 day 1. Samples were obtained from an open-label, multicenter, first-in-human phase I dose-escalation trial of ivuxolimab. Adults with locally advanced or metastatic head and neck squamous cell, hepatocellular, melanoma or renal cell carcinoma were enrolled in the trial. CD4+ and CD8+ T cells were sorted separately from peripheral blood before TCR sequencing.

Points on this clone: Its antigen has not been determined. Base qualities are missing; no much larger clone stands one base away.

This sequence was found in an adult with an advanced solid tumor such as melanoma, head and neck, liver or kidney cancer. Recombination joined TRBV7-9 with TRBJ2-1, and 10 bases in between align with TRBD2. This sample comprised CD4+ or CD8+ T cells sorted from blood, obtained in a trial of the OX40 agonist ivuxolimab. CDR3 loop: CASRIYEREGNEQFF. The sequence in DNA is TGTGCCAGCAGGATATACGAGCGGGAGGGGAATGAGCAGTTCTTC.